This entry features one TCR beta chain sequence. Its target is not known. Each CDR3 protein gets one entry after TCRdb re-called the multiplex PCR reads with MiXCR. This table has about 13,000 distinct CDR3 sequences, 62% appearing once. This record comes from a study of breast tumors, draining lymph nodes, adjacent tissues. Overall study findings and caveats: Tumor repertoires ranked between lymph nodes and nontumor tissue in diversity, with V and J gene preferences. Tumor T cell lymph node origin was a supported hypothesis, not proven.

The CDR3 spans 14 residues. Trimming shortened V by 5 bases and J by 5 bases, and 13 bases separated the two germline ends. CDR1 SGHTA and CDR2 FQGTGA come from the germline V gene. The chain couples TRBV7-3 to TRBJ2-1; D is perhaps TRBD1 or TRBD2 (5 bases each). The sequenced sample consisted of tumor-adjacent breast tissue. This TCR came from a female donor with breast cancer. Some clones in this sample may be carry-over from other donors' samples. The CDR3 coding sequence is TGTGCCAGCAGCCTTATGGGGGTCGACAATGAGCAGTTCTTC. Its translation: CASSLMGVDNEQFF.